This T cell receptor (beta chain) was sequenced in a study of blood T cell repertoires in COVID-19. The wider study: Sample material is recorded as cDNA or gDNA derived from T cells, B-cell-depleted T cells, or PBMCs.

The CDR3 loop spans 14 amino acids. CDR1 and CDR2 from the germline V gene are MDHEN and SYDVKM. After removal of 6 bases from V and 5 bases from J, the junction contained 5 bases not matched to a gene. This clone showed up just once. TCRdb keeps only in-frame clones here, not all; method: immunoSEQ multiplex PCR. There are about 290,000 clones in the sample; around four fifths occur only once, and about 4% lies in the top ten. This chain uses TRBV28 with TRBJ2-7; 12 bases map to TRBD1. Sequenced sample: peripheral blood. The TCR originated in a woman aged 45 to 65 with active or convalescent COVID-19. Here the CDR3 reads CASRGQGARDEQYF. Written as DNA, the CDR3 is TGTGCCAGCAGGGGACAGGGGGCGCGGGACGAGCAGTACTTC.